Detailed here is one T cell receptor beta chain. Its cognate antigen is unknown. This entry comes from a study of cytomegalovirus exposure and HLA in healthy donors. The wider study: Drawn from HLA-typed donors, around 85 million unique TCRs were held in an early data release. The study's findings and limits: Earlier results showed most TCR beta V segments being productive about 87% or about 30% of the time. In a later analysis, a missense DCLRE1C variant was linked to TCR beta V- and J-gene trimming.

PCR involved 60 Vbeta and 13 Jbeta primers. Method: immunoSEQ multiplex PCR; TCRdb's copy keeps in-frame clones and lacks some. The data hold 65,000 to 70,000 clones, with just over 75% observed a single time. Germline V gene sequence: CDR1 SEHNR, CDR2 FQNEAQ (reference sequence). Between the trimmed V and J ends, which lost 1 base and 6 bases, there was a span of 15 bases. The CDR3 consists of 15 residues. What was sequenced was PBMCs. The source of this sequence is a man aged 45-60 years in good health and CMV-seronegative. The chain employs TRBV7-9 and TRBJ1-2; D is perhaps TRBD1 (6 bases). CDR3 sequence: CASSLGGSNRDGYTF. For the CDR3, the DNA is TGTGCCAGCAGCTTAGGAGGTTCCAACAGGGATGGCTACACCTTC.